Listed below are T cell receptor beta chains from one sample, sequenced in a study of glioma-infiltrating T cells after dendritic cell vaccination. Using immunoSEQ multiplex PCR, the repertoire was profiled, and TCRdb retains in-frame clones only, with some absent. Here the sample spans tens of thousands of clones, approximately 89% being singletons. The specimen comprised blood, sampled after dendritic cell vaccination. The source is a human donor with glioblastoma. Both conserved end residues are part of each CDR3. Each record gives: CDR3 DNA, CDR3 protein, clone size, D gene, V gene, J gene. D genes are given only for firm matches. Clone sizes are given selectively: once, few, many, or a class where the clone is expanded.

CDR3 DNA: TGTGCCAGCAGCTTATCTGGGCCCCTCGCCGAGCAGTACTTC
CDR3 protein: CASSLSGPLAEQYF
clone size: few
D gene: .
V gene: TRBV7-3
J gene: TRBJ2-7

CDR3 DNA: TGTGCCAGCAGTCTCAGGGGCGCCGAGTACAATGAGCAGTTCTTC
CDR3 protein: CASSLRGAEYNEQFF
clone size: few
D gene: .
V gene: TRBV6-4
J gene: TRBJ2-1

CDR3 DNA: TGCGCCAGCAGAACGGCTGGACAGGGCTACAAACCGGAAGAGACCCAGTACTTC
CDR3 protein: CASRTAGQGYKPEETQYF
clone size: once
D gene: TRBD1
V gene: TRBV5-1
J gene: TRBJ2-5

CDR3 DNA: TGTGCCAGCAGCTTAGCCGCGGGCCAATCTAGCAATCAGCCCCAGCATTTT
CDR3 protein: CASSLAAGQSSNQPQHF
clone size: once
D gene: .
V gene: TRBV7-8
J gene: TRBJ1-5

CDR3 DNA: TGTGCCAGCAGCCCCCGACAGGGACGGACTGAAGCTTTCTTT
CDR3 protein: CASSPRQGRTEAFF
clone size: .
D gene: TRBD1
V gene: TRBV7-2
J gene: TRBJ1-1

CDR3 DNA: TGTGCCAGCAGCTTGCGGGCAGGGGGCGCCTATGGCTACACCTTC
CDR3 protein: CASSLRAGGAYGYTF
clone size: .
D gene: TRBD1
V gene: TRBV5-6
J gene: TRBJ1-2

CDR3 DNA: TGTGCCAGTAGTATTTTCGGGGGGTCGGATGGCTACACCTTC
CDR3 protein: CASSIFGGSDGYTF
clone size: .
D gene: .
V gene: TRBV19
J gene: TRBJ1-2

CDR3 DNA: TGTGCCAGCAGTCTACAGGGAAGCAATCAGCCCCAGCATTTT
CDR3 protein: CASSLQGSNQPQHF
clone size: .
D gene: .
V gene: TRBV6-1
J gene: TRBJ1-5

CDR3 DNA: TGTGCCAGCAGCCAAAAGGGGGACACTGAAGCTTTCTTT
CDR3 protein: CASSQKGDTEAFF
clone size: few
D gene: .
V gene: TRBV9
J gene: TRBJ1-1

CDR3 DNA: TGTGCCAGCTTGGGGGGATCTGACACTGAAGCTTTCTTT
CDR3 protein: CASLGGSDTEAFF
clone size: .
D gene: .
V gene: TRBV18
J gene: TRBJ1-1

CDR3 DNA: TGTGCCAGCAGCGTAGGGACTAGCGGGCAATCAGATACGCAGTATTTT
CDR3 protein: CASSVGTSGQSDTQYF
clone size: .
D gene: TRBD2
V gene: TRBV9
J gene: TRBJ2-3

CDR3 DNA: TGTGCCAGCAGCCAAGTCAACAGGGGCTCTGGAAACACCATATATTTT
CDR3 protein: CASSQVNRGSGNTIYF
clone size: .
D gene: TRBD1
V gene: TRBV4-2
J gene: TRBJ1-3

CDR3 DNA: TGTGCCAGCAGTGAGACAGGGGGGGACTACGAGCAGTACTTC
CDR3 protein: CASSETGGDYEQYF
clone size: .
D gene: TRBD1
V gene: TRBV6-1
J gene: TRBJ2-7

CDR3 DNA: TGTGCCAGCAGTGAGTTAGCGGGAGGAGGTTGGGAGACCCAGTACTTC
CDR3 protein: CASSELAGGGWETQYF
clone size: .
D gene: TRBD2
V gene: TRBV2
J gene: TRBJ2-5

CDR3 DNA: TGTGCCAGCAGTCGGGGGGGCCGGGCGCAAGGGTATACAGATACGCAGTATTTT
CDR3 protein: CASSRGGRAQGYTDTQYF
clone size: .
D gene: TRBD2
V gene: TRBV5-4
J gene: TRBJ2-3

CDR3 DNA: TGTGCCAGTAGTATTTCTAGGCAGAACACTGAAGCTTTCTTT
CDR3 protein: CASSISRQNTEAFF
clone size: .
D gene: .
V gene: TRBV19
J gene: TRBJ1-1

CDR3 DNA: TGTGCCAGCGTTGTGGGGGGGAATTCACCCCTCCACTTT
CDR3 protein: CASVVGGNSPLHF
clone size: once
D gene: .
V gene: TRBV6-1
J gene: TRBJ1-6

CDR3 DNA: TGTGCCAGCAGCCCCAAGACAGGTCCCCTGAACGAGCAGTACTTC
CDR3 protein: CASSPKTGPLNEQYF
clone size: .
D gene: .
V gene: TRBV7-8
J gene: TRBJ2-7

CDR3 DNA: TGTGCCAGCATCCGCGGGACTCTCGGCGAGCCCCAGCATTTT
CDR3 protein: CASIRGTLGEPQHF
clone size: once
D gene: .
V gene: TRBV6-6
J gene: TRBJ1-5

CDR3 DNA: TGCAGCGCTGAAGGAGGGGGTCAGGGGACTGAAGCTTTCTTT
CDR3 protein: CSAEGGGQGTEAFF
clone size: .
D gene: .
V gene: TRBV29-1
J gene: TRBJ1-1

CDR3 DNA: TGTGCCAGCTCACCACTGGACGGGAATAATTCACCCCTCCACTTT
CDR3 protein: CASSPLDGNNSPLHF
clone size: once
D gene: .
V gene: TRBV18
J gene: TRBJ1-6

CDR3 DNA: TGTGCCAGCTCACCAATTCACGGACAGGAAAACACCATATATTTT
CDR3 protein: CASSPIHGQENTIYF
clone size: .
D gene: TRBD1
V gene: TRBV18
J gene: TRBJ1-3

CDR3 DNA: TGTGCCAGCAGTTACTCCCCGGCTGGAAACACCATATATTTT
CDR3 protein: CASSYSPAGNTIYF
clone size: .
D gene: .
V gene: TRBV6-5
J gene: TRBJ1-3

CDR3 DNA: TGTGCCAGCAGTGAAGCGCTTCGTAGGACAGCAACTGGGGCAGATACGCAGTATTTT
CDR3 protein: CASSEALRRTATGADTQYF
clone size: .
D gene: .
V gene: TRBV2
J gene: TRBJ2-3

CDR3 DNA: TGTGCCACCAGCAGAGTTGGGAGTCAGCCCCAGCATTTT
CDR3 protein: CATSRVGSQPQHF
clone size: .
D gene: .
V gene: TRBV15
J gene: TRBJ1-5

CDR3 DNA: TGTGCCAGCAGTCCTCGACAGGAGGAGCAGTACTTC
CDR3 protein: CASSPRQEEQYF
clone size: .
D gene: .
V gene: TRBV6-1
J gene: TRBJ2-7